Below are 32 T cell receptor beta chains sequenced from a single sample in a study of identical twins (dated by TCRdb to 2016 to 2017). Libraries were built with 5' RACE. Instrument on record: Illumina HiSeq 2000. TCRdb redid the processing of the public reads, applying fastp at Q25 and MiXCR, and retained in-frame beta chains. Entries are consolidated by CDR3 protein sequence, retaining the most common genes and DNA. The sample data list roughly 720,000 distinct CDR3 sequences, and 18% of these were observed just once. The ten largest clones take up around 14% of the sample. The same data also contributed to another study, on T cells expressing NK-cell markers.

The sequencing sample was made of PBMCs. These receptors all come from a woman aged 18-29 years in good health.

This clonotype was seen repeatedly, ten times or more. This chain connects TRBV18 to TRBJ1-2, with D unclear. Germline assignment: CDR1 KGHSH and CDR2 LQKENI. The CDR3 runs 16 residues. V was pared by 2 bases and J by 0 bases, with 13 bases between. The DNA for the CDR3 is TGTGCCAGCTCACCATCCCCGCTTGGAGCTAACTATGGCTACACCTTC. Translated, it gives CASSPSPLGANYGYTF.

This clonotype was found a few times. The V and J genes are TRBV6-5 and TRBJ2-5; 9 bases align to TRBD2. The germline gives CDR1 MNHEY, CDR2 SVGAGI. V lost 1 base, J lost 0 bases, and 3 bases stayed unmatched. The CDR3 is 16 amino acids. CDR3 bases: TGTGCCAGCAGTTACTTACTAGCGGGTGACCAAGAGACCCAGTACTTC. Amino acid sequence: CASSYLLAGDQETQYF.

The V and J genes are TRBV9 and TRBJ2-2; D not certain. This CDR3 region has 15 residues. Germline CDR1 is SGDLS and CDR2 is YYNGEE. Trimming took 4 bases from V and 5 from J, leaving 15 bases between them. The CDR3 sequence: CASSLSTGGTGELFF. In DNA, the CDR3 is TGTGCCAGCAGCCTGTCAACCGGTGGGACCGGGGAGCTGTTTTTT.

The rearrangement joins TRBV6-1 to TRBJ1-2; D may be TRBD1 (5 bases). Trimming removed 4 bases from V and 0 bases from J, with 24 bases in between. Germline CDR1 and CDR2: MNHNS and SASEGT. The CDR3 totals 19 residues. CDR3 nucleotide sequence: TGTGCCAGCAGTGCACCAGGAACAGGAGTGGGGCTAGCTAACTATGGCTACACCTTC. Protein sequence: CASSAPGTGVGLANYGYTF.

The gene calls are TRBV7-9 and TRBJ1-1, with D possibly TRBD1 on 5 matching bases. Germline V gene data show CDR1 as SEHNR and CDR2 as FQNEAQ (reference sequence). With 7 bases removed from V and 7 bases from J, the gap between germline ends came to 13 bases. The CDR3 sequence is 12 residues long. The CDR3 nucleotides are TGTGCCAGCACCCCGTCAGGGATTGAAGCTTTCTTT. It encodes CASTPSGIEAFF.

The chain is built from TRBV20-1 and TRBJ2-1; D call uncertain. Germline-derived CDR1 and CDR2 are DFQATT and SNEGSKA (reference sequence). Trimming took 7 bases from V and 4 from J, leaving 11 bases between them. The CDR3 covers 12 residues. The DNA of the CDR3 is TGCAGTGGTGCACAGCTTTACAATGAGCAGTTCTTC. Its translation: CSGAQLYNEQFF.

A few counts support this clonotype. CDR3 bases: TGTGCCAGCAGCTTTTGGGACAGGGAGGGCGAGCAGTACTTC. This codes for CASSFWDREGEQYF. This chain connects TRBV13 to TRBJ2-7; 9 nucleotides align to TRBD1. J lost 6 bases, V lost 3 bases, and 6 bases had no gene match. Germline CDR1 PRHDT, CDR2 FYEKMQ (reference sequence). This CDR3 contains 14 residues.

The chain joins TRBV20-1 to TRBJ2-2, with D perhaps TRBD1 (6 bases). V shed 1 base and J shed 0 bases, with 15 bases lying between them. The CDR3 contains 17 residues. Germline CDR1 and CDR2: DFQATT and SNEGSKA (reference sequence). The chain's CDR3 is CSARGPFQGSNTGELFF. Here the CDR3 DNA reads TGCAGTGCTAGAGGCCCGTTCCAGGGGTCGAACACCGGGGAGCTGTTTTTT.

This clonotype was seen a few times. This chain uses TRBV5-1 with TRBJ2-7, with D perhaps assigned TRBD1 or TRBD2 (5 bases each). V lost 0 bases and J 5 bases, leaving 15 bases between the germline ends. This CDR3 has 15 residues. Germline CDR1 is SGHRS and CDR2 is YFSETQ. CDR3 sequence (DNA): TGCGCCAGCAGCTTGGGACAGTCAATCGGGAACGAGCAGTACTTC. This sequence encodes CASSLGQSIGNEQYF.

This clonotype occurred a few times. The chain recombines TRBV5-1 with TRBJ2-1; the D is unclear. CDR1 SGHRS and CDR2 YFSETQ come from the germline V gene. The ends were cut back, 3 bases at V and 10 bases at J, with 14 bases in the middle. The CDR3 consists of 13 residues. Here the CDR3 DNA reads TGCGCCAGCAGCTCCTTCGTAGGTGTGGAGCAGTTCTTC. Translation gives CASSSFVGVEQFF.

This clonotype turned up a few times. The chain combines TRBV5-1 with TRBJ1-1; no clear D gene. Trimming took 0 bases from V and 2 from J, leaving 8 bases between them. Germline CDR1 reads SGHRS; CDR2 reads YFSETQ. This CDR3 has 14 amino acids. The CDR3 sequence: CASSLETQNTEAFF. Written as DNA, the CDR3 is TGCGCCAGCAGCTTGGAGACTCAAAACACTGAAGCTTTCTTT.

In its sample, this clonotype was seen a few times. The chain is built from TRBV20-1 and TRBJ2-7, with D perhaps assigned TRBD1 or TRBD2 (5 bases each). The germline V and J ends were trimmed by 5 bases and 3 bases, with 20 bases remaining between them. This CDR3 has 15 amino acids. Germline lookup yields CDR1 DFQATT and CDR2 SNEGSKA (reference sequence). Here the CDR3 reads CSAVSGTSLNYEQYF. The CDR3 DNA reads TGCAGTGCTGTATCCGGGACCTCCCTCAACTACGAGCAGTACTTC.

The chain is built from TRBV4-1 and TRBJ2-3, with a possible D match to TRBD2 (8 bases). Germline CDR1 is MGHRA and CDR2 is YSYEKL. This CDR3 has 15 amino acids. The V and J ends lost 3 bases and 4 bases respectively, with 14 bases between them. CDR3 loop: CASSQVGRGPDTQYF. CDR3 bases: TGCGCCAGCAGCCAGGTCGGGAGGGGGCCAGATACGCAGTATTTT.

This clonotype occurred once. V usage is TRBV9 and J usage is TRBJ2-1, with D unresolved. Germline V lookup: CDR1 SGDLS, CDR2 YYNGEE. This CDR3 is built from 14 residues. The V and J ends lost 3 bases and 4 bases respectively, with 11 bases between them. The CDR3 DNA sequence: TGTGCCAGCAGCGCCGCCGGACGGTACAATGAGCAGTTCTTC. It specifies CASSAAGRYNEQFF.

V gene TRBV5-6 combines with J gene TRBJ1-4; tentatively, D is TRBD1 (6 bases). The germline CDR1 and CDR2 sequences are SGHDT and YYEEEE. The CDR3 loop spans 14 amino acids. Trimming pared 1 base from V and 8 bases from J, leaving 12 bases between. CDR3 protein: CASSLSGAWEKLFF. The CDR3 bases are TGTGCCAGCAGCTTGTCAGGGGCTTGGGAAAAACTGTTTTTT.

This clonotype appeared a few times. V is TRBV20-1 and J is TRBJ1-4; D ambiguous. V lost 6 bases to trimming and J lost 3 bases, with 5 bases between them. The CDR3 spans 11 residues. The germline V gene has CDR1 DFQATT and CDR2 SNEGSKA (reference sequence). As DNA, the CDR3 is TGCAGTGCCAGTTCTAATGAAAAACTGTTTTTT. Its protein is CSASSNEKLFF.

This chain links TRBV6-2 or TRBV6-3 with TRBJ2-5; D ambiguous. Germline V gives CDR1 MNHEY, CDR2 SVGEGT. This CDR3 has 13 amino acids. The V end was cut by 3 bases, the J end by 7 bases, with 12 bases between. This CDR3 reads CASSYNGGGTQYF. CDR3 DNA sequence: TGTGCCAGCAGTTATAACGGCGGCGGGACCCAGTACTTC.

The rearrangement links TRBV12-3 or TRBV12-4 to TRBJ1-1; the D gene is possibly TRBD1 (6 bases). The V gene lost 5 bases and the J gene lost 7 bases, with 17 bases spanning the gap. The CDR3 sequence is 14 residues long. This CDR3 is CASSNREKGVEAFF. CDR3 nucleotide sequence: TGTGCCAGCAGTAACAGGGAGAAGGGAGTTGAAGCTTTCTTT.

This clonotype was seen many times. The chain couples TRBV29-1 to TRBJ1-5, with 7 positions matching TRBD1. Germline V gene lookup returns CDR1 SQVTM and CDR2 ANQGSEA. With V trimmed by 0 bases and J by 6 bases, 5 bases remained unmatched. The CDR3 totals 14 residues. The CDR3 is CSVEDRAGGQPQHF. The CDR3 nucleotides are TGCAGCGTTGAAGATAGGGCAGGGGGTCAGCCCCAGCATTTT.

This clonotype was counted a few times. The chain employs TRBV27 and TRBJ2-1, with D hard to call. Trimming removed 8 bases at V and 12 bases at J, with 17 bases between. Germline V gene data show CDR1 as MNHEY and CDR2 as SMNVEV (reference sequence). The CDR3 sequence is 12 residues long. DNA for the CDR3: TGTGCCAGCGGACCCCCCCACGAAGGGCAGTTCTTC. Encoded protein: CASGPPHEGQFF.

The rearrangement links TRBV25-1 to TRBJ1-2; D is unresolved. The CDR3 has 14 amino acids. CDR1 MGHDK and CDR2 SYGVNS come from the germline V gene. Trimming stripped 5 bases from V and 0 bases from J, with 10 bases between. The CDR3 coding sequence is TGTGCCAGCAGTCCTCAGGAAGCTAACTATGGCTACACCTTC. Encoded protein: CASSPQEANYGYTF.

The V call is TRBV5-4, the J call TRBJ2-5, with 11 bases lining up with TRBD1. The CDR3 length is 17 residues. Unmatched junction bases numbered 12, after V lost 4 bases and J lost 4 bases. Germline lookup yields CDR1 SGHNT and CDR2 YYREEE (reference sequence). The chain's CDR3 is CASSQDRGQNPPETQYF. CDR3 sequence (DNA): TGTGCCAGCAGCCAGGACAGGGGGCAAAATCCCCCAGAGACCCAGTACTTC.

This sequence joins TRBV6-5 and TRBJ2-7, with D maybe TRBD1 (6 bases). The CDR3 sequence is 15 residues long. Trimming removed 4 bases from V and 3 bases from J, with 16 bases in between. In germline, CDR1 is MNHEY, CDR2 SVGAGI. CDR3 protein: CASSSQWTDLYEQYF. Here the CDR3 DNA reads TGTGCCAGCAGTTCTCAATGGACAGACCTCTACGAGCAGTACTTC.

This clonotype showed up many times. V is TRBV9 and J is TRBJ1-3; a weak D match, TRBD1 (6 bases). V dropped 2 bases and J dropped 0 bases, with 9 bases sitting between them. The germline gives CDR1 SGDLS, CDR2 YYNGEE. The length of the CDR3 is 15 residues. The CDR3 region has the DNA TGTGCCAGCAGCGTTGACAGGCTCTCTGGAAACACCATATATTTT. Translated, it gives CASSVDRLSGNTIYF.

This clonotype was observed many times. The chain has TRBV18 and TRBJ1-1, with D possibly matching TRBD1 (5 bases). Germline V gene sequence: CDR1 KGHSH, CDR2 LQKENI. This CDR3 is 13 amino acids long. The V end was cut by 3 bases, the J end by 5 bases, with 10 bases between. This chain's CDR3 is CASSPQGGTEAFF. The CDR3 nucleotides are TGTGCCAGCTCACCTCAGGGTGGTACTGAAGCTTTCTTT. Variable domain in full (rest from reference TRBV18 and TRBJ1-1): NAGVMQNPRHLVRRRGQEARLRCSPMKGHSHVYWYRQLPEEGLKFMVYLQKENIIDESGMPKERFSAEFPKEGPSILRIQQVVRGDSAAYFCASSPQGGTEAFFGQGTRLTVV.

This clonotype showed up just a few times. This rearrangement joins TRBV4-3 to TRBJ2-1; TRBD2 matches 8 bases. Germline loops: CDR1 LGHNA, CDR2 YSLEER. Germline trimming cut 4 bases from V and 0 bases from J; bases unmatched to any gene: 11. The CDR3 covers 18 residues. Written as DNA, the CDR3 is TGCGCCAGCAGCCTAACTAGCGGCTATCCCAGCTCCTACAATGAGCAGTTCTTC. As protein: CASSLTSGYPSSYNEQFF.

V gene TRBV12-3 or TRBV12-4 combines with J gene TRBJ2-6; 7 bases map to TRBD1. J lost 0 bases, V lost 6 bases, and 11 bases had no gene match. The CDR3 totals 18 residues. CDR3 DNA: TGTGCCAGCAGGCCACCGGGACAGACAAGCTCTGGGGCCAACGTCCTGACTTTC. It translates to CASRPPGQTSSGANVLTF.

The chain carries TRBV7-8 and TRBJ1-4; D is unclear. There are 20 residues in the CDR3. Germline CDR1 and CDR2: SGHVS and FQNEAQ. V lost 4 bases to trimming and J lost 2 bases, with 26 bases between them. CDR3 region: CASSSIRTELPRGTNEKLFF. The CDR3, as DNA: TGTGCCAGCAGCTCGATACGGACGGAGTTGCCACGGGGTACTAATGAAAAACTGTTTTTT.

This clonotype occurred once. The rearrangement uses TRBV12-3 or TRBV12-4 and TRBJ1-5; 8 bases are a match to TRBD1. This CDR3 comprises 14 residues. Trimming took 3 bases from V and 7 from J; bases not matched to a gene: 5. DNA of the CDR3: TGTGCCAGCAGTTTTCAGGGGGCAGGACAGCCCCAGCATTTT. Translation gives CASSFQGAGQPQHF.

CDR3: CASSQLGIEAFF. The DNA for the CDR3 is TGTGCCAGCAGCCAGTTGGGGATTGAAGCTTTCTTT. The chain joins TRBV3-1 to TRBJ1-1; no clear D. Between the trimmed V and J ends, which lost 3 bases and 7 bases, there was a span of 9 bases. The CDR3 runs 12 residues. In germline, CDR1 is LGHDT, CDR2 YNNKEL (reference sequence).

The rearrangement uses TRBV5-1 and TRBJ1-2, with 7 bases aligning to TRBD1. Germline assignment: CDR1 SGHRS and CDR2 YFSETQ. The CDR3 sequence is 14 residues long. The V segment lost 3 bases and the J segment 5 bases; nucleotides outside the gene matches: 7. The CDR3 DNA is TGCGCCAGCAGCTCTAGGACAGGCGGATATGGCTACACCTTC. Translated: CASSSRTGGYGYTF.

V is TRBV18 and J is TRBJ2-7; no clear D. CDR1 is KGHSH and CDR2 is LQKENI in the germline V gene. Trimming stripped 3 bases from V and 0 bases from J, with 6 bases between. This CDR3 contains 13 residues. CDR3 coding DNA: TGTGCCAGCTCACCCCTTAGCTCCTACGAGCAGTACTTC. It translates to CASSPLSSYEQYF.